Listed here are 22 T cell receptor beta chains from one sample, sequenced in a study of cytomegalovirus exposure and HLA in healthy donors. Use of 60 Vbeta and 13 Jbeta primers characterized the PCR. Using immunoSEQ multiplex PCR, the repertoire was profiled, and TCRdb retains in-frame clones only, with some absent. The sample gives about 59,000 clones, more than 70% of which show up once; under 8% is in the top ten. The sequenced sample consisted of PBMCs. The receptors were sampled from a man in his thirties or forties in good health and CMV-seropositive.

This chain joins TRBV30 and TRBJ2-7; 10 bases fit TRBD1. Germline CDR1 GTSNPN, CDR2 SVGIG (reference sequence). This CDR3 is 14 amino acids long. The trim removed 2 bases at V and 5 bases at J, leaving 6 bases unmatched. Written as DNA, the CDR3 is TGTGCCTGGAGTTCCGGGACAGGGGCACACGAGCAGTACTTC. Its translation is CAWSSGTGAHEQYF.

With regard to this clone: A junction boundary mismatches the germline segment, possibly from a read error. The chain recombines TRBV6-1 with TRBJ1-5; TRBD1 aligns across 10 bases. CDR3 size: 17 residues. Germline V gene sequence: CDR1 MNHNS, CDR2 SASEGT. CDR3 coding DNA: TGTGCCAGCAGGGAAGACGGGACAGGGGTAGGTCATCAGCCCCAGCATTTT. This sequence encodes CASREDGTGVGHQPQHF.

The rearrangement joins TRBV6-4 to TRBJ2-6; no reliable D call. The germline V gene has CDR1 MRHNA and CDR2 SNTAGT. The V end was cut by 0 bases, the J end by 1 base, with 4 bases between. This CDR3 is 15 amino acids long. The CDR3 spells CASSDSRSGANVLTF. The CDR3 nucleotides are TGTGCCAGCAGTGACTCGCGGTCTGGGGCCAACGTCCTGACTTTC.

As DNA, the CDR3 is TGTGCCAGCTCGTCTTTTGGCGGCTACACCTTC. It codes for CASSSFGGYTF. The V and J genes are TRBV28 and TRBJ1-2; D is unclear. V was cut by 8 bases and J by 8 bases, with 12 bases left in between. This CDR3 has 11 amino acids. The V gene's germline CDR1 is MDHEN and CDR2 SYDVKM.

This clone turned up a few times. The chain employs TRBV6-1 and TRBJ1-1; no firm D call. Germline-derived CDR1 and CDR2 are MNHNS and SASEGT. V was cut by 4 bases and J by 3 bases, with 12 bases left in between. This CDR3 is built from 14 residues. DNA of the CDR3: TGTGCCAGCAGTGGTGACATGTCGGACACTGAAGCTTTCTTT. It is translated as CASSGDMSDTEAFF.

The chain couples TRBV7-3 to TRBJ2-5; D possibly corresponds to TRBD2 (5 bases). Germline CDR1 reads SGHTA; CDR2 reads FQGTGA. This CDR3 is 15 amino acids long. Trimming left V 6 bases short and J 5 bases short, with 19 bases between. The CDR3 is CASSLRWVASETQYF. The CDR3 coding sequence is TGTGCCAGCAGTCTTCGATGGGTAGCGTCGGAGACCCAGTACTTC. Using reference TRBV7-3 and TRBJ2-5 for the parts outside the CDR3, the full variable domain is GAGVSQTPSNKVTEKGKYVELRCDPISGHTALYWYRQSLGQGPEFLIYFQGTGAADDSGLPNDRFFAVRPEGSVSTLKIQRTERGDSAVYLCASSLRWVASETQYFGPGTRLLVL.

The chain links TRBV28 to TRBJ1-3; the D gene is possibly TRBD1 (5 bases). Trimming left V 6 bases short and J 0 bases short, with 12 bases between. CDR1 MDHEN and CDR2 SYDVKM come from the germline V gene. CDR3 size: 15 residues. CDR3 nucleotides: TGTGCCAGCAGGGAGGGGCCCATCTCTGGAAACACCATATATTTT. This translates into CASREGPISGNTIYF.

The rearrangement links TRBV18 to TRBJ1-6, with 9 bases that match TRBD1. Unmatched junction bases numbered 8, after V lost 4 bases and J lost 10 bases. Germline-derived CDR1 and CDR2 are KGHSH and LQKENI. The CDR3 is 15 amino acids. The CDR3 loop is CASSLPKTGGSPLHF. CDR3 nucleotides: TGTGCCAGCTCACTACCTAAAACAGGGGGCTCACCCCTCCACTTT.

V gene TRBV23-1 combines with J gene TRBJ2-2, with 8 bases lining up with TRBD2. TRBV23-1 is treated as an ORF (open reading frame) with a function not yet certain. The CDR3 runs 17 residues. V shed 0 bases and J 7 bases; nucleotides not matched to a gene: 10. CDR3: CASSQSSGGDDDGELFF. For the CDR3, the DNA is TGCGCCAGCAGTCAATCTTCCGGGGGGGATGATGACGGGGAGCTGTTTTTT.

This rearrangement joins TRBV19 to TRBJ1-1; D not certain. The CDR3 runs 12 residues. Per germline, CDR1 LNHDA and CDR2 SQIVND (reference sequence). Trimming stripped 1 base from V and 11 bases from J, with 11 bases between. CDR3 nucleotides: TGTGCCAGTAGTATAGCGCGGGGTCAGGCTTTCTTT. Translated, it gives CASSIARGQAFF.

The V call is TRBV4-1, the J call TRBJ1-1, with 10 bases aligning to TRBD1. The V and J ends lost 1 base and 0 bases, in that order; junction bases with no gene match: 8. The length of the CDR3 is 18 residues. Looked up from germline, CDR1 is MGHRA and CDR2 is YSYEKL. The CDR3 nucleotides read TGCGCCAGCAGCCAAGGACAGGGGGCTGGGAGGTTGAACACTGAAGCTTTCTTT. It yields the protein CASSQGQGAGRLNTEAFF.

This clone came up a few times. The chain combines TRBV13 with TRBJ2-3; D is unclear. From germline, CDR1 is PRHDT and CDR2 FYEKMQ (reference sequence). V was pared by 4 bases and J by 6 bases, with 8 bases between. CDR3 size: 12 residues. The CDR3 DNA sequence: TGTGCCAGCAGCTCCCGCGTGGATACGCAGTATTTT. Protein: CASSSRVDTQYF.

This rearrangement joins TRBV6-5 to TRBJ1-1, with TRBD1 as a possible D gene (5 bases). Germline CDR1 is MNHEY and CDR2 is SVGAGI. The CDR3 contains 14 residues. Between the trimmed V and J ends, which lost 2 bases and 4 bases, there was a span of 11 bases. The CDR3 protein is CASSYVGRGTEAFF. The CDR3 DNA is TGTGCCAGCAGTTACGTAGGGAGGGGCACTGAAGCTTTCTTT.

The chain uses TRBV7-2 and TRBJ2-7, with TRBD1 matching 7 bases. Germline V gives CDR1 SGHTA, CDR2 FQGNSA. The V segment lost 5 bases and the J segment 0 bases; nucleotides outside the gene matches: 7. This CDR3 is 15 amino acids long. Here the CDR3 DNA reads TGTGCCAGCAGCCCCACCGGGACAGCCTCCTACGAGCAGTACTTC. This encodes CASSPTGTASYEQYF.

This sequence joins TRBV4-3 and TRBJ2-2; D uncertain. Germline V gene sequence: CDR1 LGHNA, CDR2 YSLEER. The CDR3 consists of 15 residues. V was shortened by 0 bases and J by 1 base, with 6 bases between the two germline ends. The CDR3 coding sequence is TGCGCCAGCAGCCAAGATCCCGGGAACACCGGGGAGCTGTTTTTT. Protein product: CASSQDPGNTGELFF.

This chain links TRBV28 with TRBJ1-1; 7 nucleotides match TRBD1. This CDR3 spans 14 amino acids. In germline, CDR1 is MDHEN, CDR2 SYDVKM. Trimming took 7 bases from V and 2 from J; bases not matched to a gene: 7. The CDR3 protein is CASKAQGGNTEAFF. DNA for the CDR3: TGTGCCAGCAAAGCCCAGGGGGGTAACACTGAAGCTTTCTTT.

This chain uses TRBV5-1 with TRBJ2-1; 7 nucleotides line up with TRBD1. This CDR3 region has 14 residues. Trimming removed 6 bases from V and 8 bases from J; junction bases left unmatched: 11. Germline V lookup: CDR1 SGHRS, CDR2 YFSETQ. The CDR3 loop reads CASNPGQPPDEQFF. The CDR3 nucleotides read TGCGCCAGCAACCCGGGACAGCCCCCAGATGAGCAGTTCTTC.

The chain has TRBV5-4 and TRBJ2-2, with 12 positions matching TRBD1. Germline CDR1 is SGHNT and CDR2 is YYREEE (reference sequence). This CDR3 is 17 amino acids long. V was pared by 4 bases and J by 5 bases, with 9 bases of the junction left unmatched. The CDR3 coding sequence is TGTGCCAGCAGCACGGGACAGGGGGCTTTAGCTACCGGGGAGCTGTTTTTT. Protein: CASSTGQGALATGELFF.

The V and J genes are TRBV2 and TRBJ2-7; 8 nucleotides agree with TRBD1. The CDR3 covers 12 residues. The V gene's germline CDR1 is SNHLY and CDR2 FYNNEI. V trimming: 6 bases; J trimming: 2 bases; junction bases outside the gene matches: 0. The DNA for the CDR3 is TGTGCCAGCAGGACAGGGGCCTACGAGCAGTACTTC. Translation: CASRTGAYEQYF.

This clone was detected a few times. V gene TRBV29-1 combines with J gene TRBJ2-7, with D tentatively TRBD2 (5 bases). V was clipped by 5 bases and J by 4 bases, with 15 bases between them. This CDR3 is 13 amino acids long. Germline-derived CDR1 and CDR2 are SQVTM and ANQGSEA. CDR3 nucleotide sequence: TGCAGCGTTAGGTTAGTGTCGGGATACGAGCAGTACTTC. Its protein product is CSVRLVSGYEQYF.

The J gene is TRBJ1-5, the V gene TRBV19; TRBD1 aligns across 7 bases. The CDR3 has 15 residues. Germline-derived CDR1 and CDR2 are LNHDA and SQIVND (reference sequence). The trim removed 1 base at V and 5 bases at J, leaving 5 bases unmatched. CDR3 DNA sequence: TGTGCCAGTAGTATAGCGGGACAGTCAGATCAGCCCCAGCATTTT. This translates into CASSIAGQSDQPQHF.

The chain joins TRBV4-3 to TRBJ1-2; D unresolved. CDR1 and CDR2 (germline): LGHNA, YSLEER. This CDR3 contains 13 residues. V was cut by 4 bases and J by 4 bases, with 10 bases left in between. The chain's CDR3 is CASSPGSRYGYTF. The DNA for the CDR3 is TGCGCCAGCAGCCCCGGGTCGCGCTATGGCTACACCTTC.